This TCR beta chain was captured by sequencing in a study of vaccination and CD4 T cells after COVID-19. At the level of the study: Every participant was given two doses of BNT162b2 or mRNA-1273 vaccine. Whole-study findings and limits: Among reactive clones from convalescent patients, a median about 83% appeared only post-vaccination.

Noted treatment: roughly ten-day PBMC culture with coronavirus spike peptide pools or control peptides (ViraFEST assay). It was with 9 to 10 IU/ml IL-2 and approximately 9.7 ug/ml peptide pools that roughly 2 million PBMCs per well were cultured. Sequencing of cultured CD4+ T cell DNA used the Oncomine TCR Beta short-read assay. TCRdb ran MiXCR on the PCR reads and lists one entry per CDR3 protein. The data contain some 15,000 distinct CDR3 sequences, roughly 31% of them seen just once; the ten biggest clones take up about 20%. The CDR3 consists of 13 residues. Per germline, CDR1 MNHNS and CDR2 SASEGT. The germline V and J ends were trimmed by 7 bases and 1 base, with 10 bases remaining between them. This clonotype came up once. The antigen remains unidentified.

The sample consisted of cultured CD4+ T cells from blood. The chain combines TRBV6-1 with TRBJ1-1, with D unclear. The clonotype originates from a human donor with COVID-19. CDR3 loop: CASTKTANTEAFF. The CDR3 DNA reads TGTGCCAGCACCAAAACAGCGAACACTGAAGCTTTCTTT.